Listed here are 21 T cell receptor beta chains from one sample, sequenced in a study of T cell clonality in common variable immunodeficiency. The table came from immunoSEQ multiplex PCR; TCRdb's copy has only in-frame clones and leaves some out. The sample shows roughly 43,000 clones, none of them appearing just once. The sample consisted of peripheral blood mononuclear cells. Every receptor here comes from a person aged 18 to 70 in good health.

This clone was observed many times. The read terminates 3 residues ahead of where the CDR3 ends, so the germline J gene completes it. The J gene is TRBJ1-6, the V gene TRBV11-2; 9 bases match TRBD1. The CDR3 contains 13 residues. Germline CDR1 is SGHAT and CDR2 is FQNNGV. V lost 6 bases, J lost 11 bases, and 5 bases stayed unmatched. CDR3 bases read: TGTGCCAGCAGATGGGACAGGGTTGCACCC. Translation gives CASRWDRVAP. The full-length CDR3 reads as CASRWDRVAPLHF.

This clone was observed at least ten times. The CDR3 goes on 3 residues after the read ends, and that part is filled in from the germline J gene. The genes are TRBV6-2 or TRBV6-3 and TRBJ2-7; 7 positions match TRBD2. The CDR3 has 16 residues. V shed 6 bases, J shed 6 bases, and the junction held 17 bases outside the gene matches. The germline V gene has CDR1 MNHEY and CDR2 SVGEGT. CDR3 region: CASRSIVGEGLCEQYF. Incomplete CDR3 DNA: TGTGCCAGCAGATCAATCGTCGGGGAGGGCCTCTGCGAG.

This clone was seen many times. The sequence runs out 3 residues before the end of the CDR3; the remainder is reconstructed from the germline J gene. This chain links TRBV24-1 with TRBJ2-2; 8 bases fit TRBD1. The CDR3 has 15 amino acids. Germline V CDR1 and CDR2: KGHDR, SFDVKD. V was pared by 3 bases and J by 4 bases, with 3 bases of the junction left unmatched. The CDR3 bases that were read are TGTGCCACCAGTGATCAGGACAGGGCCACCGGGGAG. It is translated as CATSDQDRATGE. The full CDR3 reads CATSDQDRATGELFF.

This clone was recorded many times. The read halts 3 residues ahead of the CDR3 end, with the missing end drawn from the germline J gene. V gene TRBV20-1 combines with J gene TRBJ2-5; 14 nucleotides line up with TRBD2. Germline CDR1 reads DFQATT; CDR2 reads SNEGSKA (reference sequence). The CDR3 is 18 amino acids. V lost 3 bases and J lost 0; bases outside the gene matches: 9. The DNA read from the CDR3 is TGCAGTGCTAGGACCGGGACTAGCGGGAGCTTTTACCAAGAGACC. Translating it yields CSARTGTSGSFYQET. The entire CDR3 is CSARTGTSGSFYQETQYF.

This clone was found many times. The read finishes 3 residues shy of the CDR3 end, and the germline J gene is used to complete it. V gene TRBV5-6 combines with J gene TRBJ2-2; D unresolved. In germline, CDR1 is SGHDT, CDR2 YYEEEE. Trimming took 8 bases from V and 3 from J, leaving 14 bases between them. The CDR3 consists of 14 residues. Incomplete CDR3 DNA: TGTGCCAGTAAAGTAGGGTGGCACACCGGGGAG. Its protein is CASKVGWHTGE. The whole CDR3 protein reads CASKVGWHTGELFF.

This clone was observed many times. From the germline J gene comes the end of the CDR3, since the read stops 3 residues before it. The chain is built from TRBV6-2 or TRBV6-3 and TRBJ2-2; 10 bases match TRBD1. V lost 6 bases, J lost 3 bases, and 4 bases stayed unmatched. Germline V lookup: CDR1 MNHEY, CDR2 SVGEGT. This CDR3 contains 15 residues. The sequenced CDR3 bases are TGTGCCAGCAGGACGGGACAGGGGTACACCGGGGAG. It translates to CASRTGQGYTGE. The CDR3 in full is CASRTGQGYTGELFF.

As for this clone: It is likely a read error: a sequence one base away is far more abundant. The read ends 3 residues before the CDR3 terminus; that terminus is restored from the germline J gene. This chain joins TRBV6-2 or TRBV6-3 and TRBJ2-3; possible D gene TRBD1, 6 bases. Germline CDR1 and CDR2: MNHEY and SVGEGT. This CDR3 has 14 amino acids. The CDR3 bases that were read are TGTGCCAGCAGTTCAGGGGATGCCCAAGAGACG. This gives the protein CASSSGDAQET. The whole CDR3 reads CASSSGDAQETQYF.

This clone has at least ten counts. The CDR3 spells CASSRSDRSPINNEQFF. The part of the CDR3 DNA that was read is TGTGCCAGTAGTAGATCGGACAGGAGCCCGATAAACAATGAG. This sequence joins TRBV19 and TRBJ2-1; 7 bases align to TRBD1. The read finishes 3 residues shy of the CDR3 end, and the germline J gene is used to complete it. Germline CDR1 reads LNHDA; CDR2 reads SQIVND (reference sequence). Trimming removed 4 bases from V and 5 bases from J; junction bases left unmatched: 14. The CDR3 has 17 amino acids.

This clone was seen ten or more times. The read comes to an end 3 residues before the CDR3 does, leaving the germline J gene to fill in the end. The chain carries TRBV20-1 and TRBJ1-5; tentative D call: TRBD1 (5 bases). The germline CDR1 and CDR2 sequences are DFQATT and SNEGSKA (reference sequence). The CDR3 runs to 14 residues. Trimming removed 2 bases at V and 6 bases at J, with 14 bases between. Incomplete CDR3 DNA: TGCAGTGCTAGACGCCGGGGGGAAGGTCAGCCC. Its translation: CSARRRGEGQP. In full, the CDR3 reads CSARRRGEGQPQHF.

This clone showed up many times. The read ends 3 residues shy of where the CDR3 ends; the end is completed using the germline J gene. The chain is built from TRBV7-8 and TRBJ2-3, with 7 bases lining up with TRBD1. The J segment lost 0 bases and the V segment lost 7 bases, leaving 13 bases of the junction unmatched. The CDR3 runs to 17 residues. Looked up from germline, CDR1 is SGHVS and CDR2 is FQNEAQ. Incomplete CDR3 DNA: TGTGCCAGCATCGGGACAGTGAACCAGCCTAGCACAGATACG. Protein sequence: CASIGTVNQPSTDT. The entire CDR3 is CASIGTVNQPSTDTQYF.

This clone was recorded many times. Read data end 3 residues before the CDR3 end; the end is taken from the germline J gene. V usage is TRBV5-4 and J usage is TRBJ1-1, with TRBD1 matching over 7 bases. Germline lookup yields CDR1 SGHNT and CDR2 YYREEE (reference sequence). The CDR3 totals 15 residues. After removal of 2 bases from V and 2 bases from J, the junction contained 6 bases not matched to a gene. The CDR3 spells CASSFLRQGNTEAFF. The part of the CDR3 DNA that was read is TGTGCCAGCAGCTTTTTGCGACAGGGAAACACTGAA.

The table lists this clone with many counts. The read ends 3 residues shy of where the CDR3 ends; the end is completed using the germline J gene. This sequence joins TRBV30 and TRBJ2-7, with 10 bases identical to TRBD2. The J segment lost 0 bases and the V segment lost 3 bases, leaving 5 bases of the junction unmatched. Germline lookup yields CDR1 GTSNPN and CDR2 SVGIG (reference sequence). The CDR3 runs 15 residues. The CDR3 loop reads CAWSLGLASSYEQYF. Partial CDR3 DNA: TGTGCCTGGAGCCTGGGACTAGCGAGCTCCTACGAG.

In its sample, this clone was seen many times. The missing CDR3 end, 3 residues past where the read stops, is filled in from the germline J gene. The J gene is TRBJ1-5, the V gene TRBV19; TRBD1 is a possible D gene (5 bases). From germline, CDR1 is LNHDA and CDR2 SQIVND (reference sequence). This CDR3 is 13 amino acids long. The CDR3 bases that were read are TGTGCCAGTAGTGCCGATCCTAGGGGACCC. Protein product: CASSADPRGP. The full CDR3 sequence reads CASSADPRGPQHF.

This clone was counted at least ten times. The observed sequence ends 3 residues before the CDR3 terminus, with the missing tail filled in from the germline J gene. V gene TRBV12-3 or TRBV12-4 combines with J gene TRBJ2-1; no clear D gene. The CDR3 length is 18 residues. Trimming removed 10 bases at V and 0 bases at J, with 25 bases between. The CDR3 spells CATISMPRFQSSYNEQFF. Incomplete CDR3 DNA: TGTGCCACCATCTCGATGCCCAGGTTCCAAAGCTCCTACAATGAG.

This clone was counted at least ten times. Read sequence stops 3 residues before the CDR3 end, and the germline J gene provides the missing end. The chain couples TRBV7-8 to TRBJ2-1; possibly TRBD1 for D (5 bases). Per the germline V gene, CDR1 is SGHVS and CDR2 is FQNEAQ. The CDR3 consists of 13 residues. The V and J ends lost 2 bases and 6 bases respectively, with 8 bases between them. Incomplete CDR3 DNA: TGTGCCAGCAGCTTAAGACAGATCAATGAG. Encoded protein: CASSLRQINE. The CDR3, in full, reads CASSLRQINEQFF.

This clone was found many times. The read finishes 3 residues shy of the CDR3 end, and the germline J gene is used to complete it. V is TRBV5-1 and J is TRBJ1-2; a possible D gene is TRBD1 (5 bases). CDR3 length: 14 amino acids. Germline assignment: CDR1 SGHRS and CDR2 YFSETQ. V lost 4 bases to trimming and J lost 2 bases, with 12 bases between them. CDR3 residues: CASSRGGGNYGYTF. The sequenced part of the CDR3 DNA is TGCGCCAGCAGCCGTGGGGGGGGAAACTATGGC.

In its sample, this clone was seen many times. The CDR3 DNA, read in part, is TGTGCCTGGAGCCGCGGGACAGGGAACACTGAA. Translation: CAWSRGTGNTE. In full, the CDR3 reads CAWSRGTGNTEAFF. The J gene is TRBJ1-1, the V gene TRBV30; 8 bases agree with TRBD1. With the read ending 3 residues before the CDR3 end, the germline J gene is used to fill in that end. Germline V gene lookup returns CDR1 GTSNPN and CDR2 SVGIG (reference sequence). With V trimmed by 3 bases and J by 1 base, 4 bases remained unmatched. The CDR3 has 14 residues.

As regards this clone: The read ends 3 residues shy of where the CDR3 ends; the end is completed using the germline J gene. This rearrangement joins TRBV18 to TRBJ2-5; TRBD1 matches at 7 bases. Losses at the gene ends were 8 bases for V and 4 bases for J; bases not matched to a gene: 16. Germline V lookup: CDR1 KGHSH, CDR2 LQKENI. The CDR3 has 16 residues. The CDR3 DNA, read in part, is TGTGCCAGCGCCCCAAAGCCCGACAGGGCGGGAGAGACC. Protein product: CASAPKPDRAGET. The whole CDR3 sequence reads CASAPKPDRAGETQYF.

This clone was counted ten times or more. The read falls 3 residues short of the CDR3 end, and the missing part is taken from the germline J gene. The chain combines TRBV20-1 with TRBJ1-5, with D perhaps TRBD1 (6 bases). V gave up 6 bases and J gave up 7 bases, with 19 bases separating them. This CDR3 is 14 amino acids long. The germline gives CDR1 DFQATT, CDR2 SNEGSKA (reference sequence). The CDR3 reads CSAQRGRAGQPQHF. CDR3 DNA, as far as it was read: TGCAGTGCCCAAAGGGGGAGGGCCGGGCAGCCC.

This clone was seen at least ten times. The CDR3 is cut off 3 residues early in the read; its end comes from the germline J gene. This rearrangement joins TRBV19 to TRBJ2-2; 10 bases agree with TRBD2. CDR1 and CDR2 (germline): LNHDA, SQIVND (reference sequence). V lost 7 bases, J lost 5 bases, and 7 bases stayed unmatched. This CDR3 comprises 15 residues. This CDR3 is CASTVSGGRTGELFF. CDR3 DNA (partial): TGTGCCAGTACGGTTAGCGGGGGGCGGACCGGGGAG.

This clone was seen ten or more times. The observed sequence ends 3 residues before the CDR3 terminus, with the missing tail filled in from the germline J gene. The V call is TRBV6-2 or TRBV6-3, the J call TRBJ2-7; 9 bases agree with TRBD1. The CDR3 loop spans 12 amino acids. Unmatched junction bases numbered 7, after V lost 11 bases and J lost 5 bases. Germline values: CDR1 MNHEY, CDR2 SVGEGT. CDR3 sequence reads: CACKNRGHEQYF. Partial CDR3 DNA: TGTGCCTGCAAGAACAGGGGGCACGAG.